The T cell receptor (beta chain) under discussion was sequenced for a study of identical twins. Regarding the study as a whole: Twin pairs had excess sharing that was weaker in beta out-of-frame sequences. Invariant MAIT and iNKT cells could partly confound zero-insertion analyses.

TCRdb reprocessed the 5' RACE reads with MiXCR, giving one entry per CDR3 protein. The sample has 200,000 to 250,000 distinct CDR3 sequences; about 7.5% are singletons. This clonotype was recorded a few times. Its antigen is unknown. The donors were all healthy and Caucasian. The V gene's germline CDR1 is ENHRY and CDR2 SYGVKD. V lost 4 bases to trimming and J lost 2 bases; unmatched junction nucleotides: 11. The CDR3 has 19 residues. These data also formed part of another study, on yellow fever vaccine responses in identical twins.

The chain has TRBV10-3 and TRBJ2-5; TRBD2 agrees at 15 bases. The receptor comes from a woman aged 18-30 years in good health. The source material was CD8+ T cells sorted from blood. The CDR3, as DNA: TGTGCCATCAGTGCCACCGGGACTAGCGGGGGGCCCTTGCAAGAGACCCAGTACTTC. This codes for CAISATGTSGGPLQETQYF.